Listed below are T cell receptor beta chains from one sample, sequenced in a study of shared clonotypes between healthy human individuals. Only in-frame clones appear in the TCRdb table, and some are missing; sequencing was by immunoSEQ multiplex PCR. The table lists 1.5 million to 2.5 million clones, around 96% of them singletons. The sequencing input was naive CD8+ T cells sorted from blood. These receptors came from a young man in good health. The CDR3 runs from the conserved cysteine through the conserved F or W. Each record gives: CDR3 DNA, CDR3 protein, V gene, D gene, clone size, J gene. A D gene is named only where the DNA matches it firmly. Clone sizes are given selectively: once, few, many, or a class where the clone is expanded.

CDR3 DNA: TGTGCCAGCAGTGAAGGCCAGGGGTATGGCTACACCTTC
CDR3 protein: CASSEGQGYGYTF
V gene: TRBV6-1
D gene: -
clone size: once
J gene: TRBJ1-2

CDR3 DNA: TGTGCCTGGATCATGGACAGGGGCCACGGCTACACCTTC
CDR3 protein: CAWIMDRGHGYTF
V gene: TRBV30
D gene: TRBD1
clone size: -
J gene: TRBJ1-2

CDR3 DNA: TGTGCCAGCAGCTCCGGACTAGCGCCCTACAATGAGCAGTTCTTC
CDR3 protein: CASSSGLAPYNEQFF
V gene: TRBV7-9
D gene: TRBD2
clone size: -
J gene: TRBJ2-1

CDR3 DNA: TGTGCCAGCAGCTCACGGACAGGGGGCAGCTATGGCTACACCTTC
CDR3 protein: CASSSRTGGSYGYTF
V gene: TRBV5-4
D gene: TRBD1
clone size: -
J gene: TRBJ1-2

CDR3 DNA: TGCGCCAGCAGCCAAGATACTCTGACCCGCACAGATACGCAGTATTTT
CDR3 protein: CASSQDTLTRTDTQYF
V gene: TRBV4-3
D gene: -
clone size: once
J gene: TRBJ2-3

CDR3 DNA: TGTGCCAGCAGCTGGGACAGGGGTCACGAGCAGTACTTC
CDR3 protein: CASSWDRGHEQYF
V gene: TRBV7-3
D gene: TRBD1
clone size: -
J gene: TRBJ2-7

CDR3 DNA: TGTGCCAGCAGCAGGGACAGCTACAATGAGCAGTTCTTC
CDR3 protein: CASSRDSYNEQFF
V gene: TRBV7-9
D gene: TRBD1
clone size: -
J gene: TRBJ2-1

CDR3 DNA: TGCAGTGCTAGGGCTAGGGGGGAGCAGTTCTTC
CDR3 protein: CSARARGEQFF
V gene: TRBV20-1
D gene: -
clone size: -
J gene: TRBJ2-1

CDR3 DNA: TGTGCCAGCAGCCCAGGGGCCGGAAACACCATATATTTT
CDR3 protein: CASSPGAGNTIYF
V gene: TRBV9
D gene: -
clone size: few
J gene: TRBJ1-3

CDR3 DNA: TGTGCCAGCAGCCTGATAGCCGATACGCAGTATTTT
CDR3 protein: CASSLIADTQYF
V gene: TRBV5-6
D gene: -
clone size: once
J gene: TRBJ2-3

CDR3 DNA: TGCAGCGCTGCAGGGGGGTATTTCACTGAAGCTTTCTTT
CDR3 protein: CSAAGGYFTEAFF
V gene: TRBV29-1
D gene: TRBD1
clone size: -
J gene: TRBJ1-1

CDR3 DNA: TGTGCCAGCAGCTGGGACTTCAATCAGCCCCAGCATTTT
CDR3 protein: CASSWDFNQPQHF
V gene: TRBV27
D gene: -
clone size: -
J gene: TRBJ1-5

CDR3 DNA: TGTGCCAGCGAGGGGGCTGGAGGCGGGGAGCTGTTTTTT
CDR3 protein: CASEGAGGGELFF
V gene: TRBV7-9
D gene: TRBD1
clone size: -
J gene: TRBJ2-2

CDR3 DNA: TGTGCCAGCAGCTTGGGACAGGGGGCGTGGGAGCAGTTCTTC
CDR3 protein: CASSLGQGAWEQFF
V gene: TRBV5-4
D gene: TRBD1
clone size: -
J gene: TRBJ2-1

CDR3 DNA: TGTGCCATCAGTGAGGCCGGGACTGACACTTCGGAGACCCAGTACTTC
CDR3 protein: CAISEAGTDTSETQYF
V gene: TRBV10-3
D gene: -
clone size: -
J gene: TRBJ2-5

CDR3 DNA: TGTGCCAGCAGCTTAGGTTCGGGTTTGCATAATGAAAAACTGTTTTTT
CDR3 protein: CASSLGSGLHNEKLFF
V gene: TRBV11-2
D gene: -
clone size: -
J gene: TRBJ1-4

CDR3 DNA: TGCGCCAGCAGTGAGGAGGGTTGGGACACCGGGGAGCTGTTTTTT
CDR3 protein: CASSEEGWDTGELFF
V gene: TRBV10-1
D gene: -
clone size: once
J gene: TRBJ2-2

CDR3 DNA: TGTGCCAGCAGCTTTCTTTCCTCGGGACTTAAATCCGGGGAGCTGTTTTTT
CDR3 protein: CASSFLSSGLKSGELFF
V gene: TRBV7-9
D gene: -
clone size: -
J gene: TRBJ2-2

CDR3 DNA: TGTGCCTGGACTCTTTCAGGGAGCTCCTACGAGCAGTACTTC
CDR3 protein: CAWTLSGSSYEQYF
V gene: TRBV30
D gene: -
clone size: -
J gene: TRBJ2-7

CDR3 DNA: TGTGCCAGCACTCTCCGGCCGGGATATGATACGCAGTATTTT
CDR3 protein: CASTLRPGYDTQYF
V gene: TRBV2
D gene: -
clone size: -
J gene: TRBJ2-3

CDR3 DNA: TGTGCCAGCAGCGTTCAGGGAGGCAATCAGCCCCAGCATTTT
CDR3 protein: CASSVQGGNQPQHF
V gene: TRBV9
D gene: -
clone size: -
J gene: TRBJ1-5

CDR3 DNA: TGTGCCAGCAGCTTAACCGGTGTAAATGAGCAGTTCTTC
CDR3 protein: CASSLTGVNEQFF
V gene: TRBV7-3
D gene: -
clone size: -
J gene: TRBJ2-1

CDR3 DNA: TGCGCCAGCAGCCAAGCCAATGGGGACTCAAGTGGCTACACCTTC
CDR3 protein: CASSQANGDSSGYTF
V gene: TRBV4-3
D gene: -
clone size: -
J gene: TRBJ1-2

CDR3 DNA: TGTGCCAGCAGCGGGGGAGGCAGTGAAGCTTTCTTT
CDR3 protein: CASSGGGSEAFF
V gene: TRBV5-4
D gene: -
clone size: -
J gene: TRBJ1-1

CDR3 DNA: TGTGCCAGCAGCTCGATACAAATACAGCCTAATTCACCCCTCCACTTT
CDR3 protein: CASSSIQIQPNSPLHF
V gene: TRBV7-6
D gene: -
clone size: -
J gene: TRBJ1-6

CDR3 DNA: TGTGCCAGCAGTGAACGGGACTCCGGGGACTACGAGCAGTACTTC
CDR3 protein: CASSERDSGDYEQYF
V gene: TRBV2
D gene: -
clone size: -
J gene: TRBJ2-7

CDR3 DNA: TGTGCCAGCAGCCACGAGGGAGAGACCCAGTACTTC
CDR3 protein: CASSHEGETQYF
V gene: TRBV13
D gene: -
clone size: -
J gene: TRBJ2-5

CDR3 DNA: TGTGCCAGCAGGGACAGTTTAACTGAAGCTTTCTTT
CDR3 protein: CASRDSLTEAFF
V gene: TRBV27
D gene: -
clone size: -
J gene: TRBJ1-1

CDR3 DNA: TGCGCCAGCAGCGGGAGCGGGGGGAGAGCAGATACGCAGTATTTT
CDR3 protein: CASSGSGGRADTQYF
V gene: TRBV4-1
D gene: TRBD2
clone size: -
J gene: TRBJ2-3

CDR3 DNA: TGTGCCAGCAGCTTAGCGTTGGGGCCCTCCTACAATGAGCAGTTCTTC
CDR3 protein: CASSLALGPSYNEQFF
V gene: TRBV7-9
D gene: -
clone size: -
J gene: TRBJ2-1

CDR3 DNA: TGTGCCAGCAGCTCGACAGGGGCGTATGGCTACACCTTC
CDR3 protein: CASSSTGAYGYTF
V gene: TRBV13
D gene: TRBD1
clone size: -
J gene: TRBJ1-2

CDR3 DNA: TGCGCCAGCAGCCAAGGGGGGACAGGGAGCTACGAGCAGTACTTC
CDR3 protein: CASSQGGTGSYEQYF
V gene: TRBV4-1
D gene: TRBD1
clone size: -
J gene: TRBJ2-7

CDR3 DNA: TGTGCCAGCAGCTCCTCCGGGACAGGGGGTATTATTCAGTACTTC
CDR3 protein: CASSSSGTGGIIQYF
V gene: TRBV11-2
D gene: TRBD1
clone size: once
J gene: TRBJ2-4

CDR3 DNA: TGTGCCAGCAGCAGAGAGGAGTGGGACACCATATATTTT
CDR3 protein: CASSREEWDTIYF
V gene: TRBV9
D gene: -
clone size: -
J gene: TRBJ1-3

CDR3 DNA: TGTGCCAGCAGCTTTTCTACCGGCTACGAGCAGTACTTC
CDR3 protein: CASSFSTGYEQYF
V gene: TRBV7-8
D gene: -
clone size: -
J gene: TRBJ2-7

CDR3 DNA: TGTGCCAGCTCACGGGAAGGAATCGTAACTAATGAAAAACTGTTTTTT
CDR3 protein: CASSREGIVTNEKLFF
V gene: TRBV18
D gene: -
clone size: -
J gene: TRBJ1-4

CDR3 DNA: TGTGCCAGCAGCGTAGGGGGAGACACCGGGGAGCTGTTTTTT
CDR3 protein: CASSVGGDTGELFF
V gene: TRBV9
D gene: -
clone size: few
J gene: TRBJ2-2

CDR3 DNA: TGTGCCAGCAGATTTGGTAGCGGGGAGCAGTTCTTC
CDR3 protein: CASRFGSGEQFF
V gene: TRBV7-9
D gene: TRBD2
clone size: -
J gene: TRBJ2-1

CDR3 DNA: TGCGCCAGCAGCCAAGATTATTACGGACTAGCCTACGAGCAGTACTTC
CDR3 protein: CASSQDYYGLAYEQYF
V gene: TRBV4-3
D gene: TRBD2
clone size: -
J gene: TRBJ2-7

CDR3 DNA: TGTGCCAGCAGCCCCCTAGACAGTGCATACGAGCAGTACTTC
CDR3 protein: CASSPLDSAYEQYF
V gene: TRBV5-5
D gene: -
clone size: -
J gene: TRBJ2-7

CDR3 DNA: TGTGCCAGCAGTCCTCGGACTAGCAGGCGCGAGCAGTACTTC
CDR3 protein: CASSPRTSRREQYF
V gene: TRBV27
D gene: TRBD2
clone size: -
J gene: TRBJ2-7

CDR3 DNA: TGTGCCAGCAGTTATAGCGGGAGCGTAGAGACCCAGTACTTC
CDR3 protein: CASSYSGSVETQYF
V gene: TRBV7-9
D gene: TRBD2
clone size: -
J gene: TRBJ2-5

CDR3 DNA: TGTGCCAGCAGTCCATATAATTCACCCCTCCACTTT
CDR3 protein: CASSPYNSPLHF
V gene: TRBV27
D gene: -
clone size: -
J gene: TRBJ1-6

CDR3 DNA: TGTGCCAGCGGAGACAGGGTGGACACCGGGGAGCTGTTTTTT
CDR3 protein: CASGDRVDTGELFF
V gene: TRBV7-6
D gene: TRBD1
clone size: once
J gene: TRBJ2-2

CDR3 DNA: TGTGCCAGCAGCAAACACTCCTACGAGCAGTACTTC
CDR3 protein: CASSKHSYEQYF
V gene: TRBV21-1
D gene: -
clone size: -
J gene: TRBJ2-7

CDR3 DNA: TGTGCCAGCAGTTACTCGGGAGAGCAGTACTTC
CDR3 protein: CASSYSGEQYF
V gene: TRBV6-5
D gene: -
clone size: -
J gene: TRBJ2-7

CDR3 DNA: TGTGCCAGCAGTTACTCGACTGAAGGGAAGGGAGAGACCCAGTACTTC
CDR3 protein: CASSYSTEGKGETQYF
V gene: TRBV6-5
D gene: -
clone size: -
J gene: TRBJ2-5

CDR3 DNA: TGCGCCAGCAGCTTGTTGGTAGGGACGTCGAACACCGGGGAGCTGTTTTTT
CDR3 protein: CASSLLVGTSNTGELFF
V gene: TRBV5-1
D gene: -
clone size: -
J gene: TRBJ2-2